Sequencing of this T cell receptor (beta chain) was carried out in a study of PD-1 blockade in classical Hodgkin lymphoma. Notes on the study in general: The baseline diversity of complete responders showed similarity to that of newly diagnosed patients. Diversity in CD4+ TCRs, unlike that measured in CD8+ TCRs, had risen significantly by C4D1.

Sequenced by immunoSEQ multiplex PCR; TCRdb stores in-frame clones only, minus some. Of about 76,000 clones listed, about 89% are singletons. With respect to this clone: Its matching antigen is unknown.

Every patient was affected by relapse after autologous stem cell transplantation, while exposure to brentuximab vedotin was not uniform. This TCR came from a human donor with classical Hodgkin lymphoma. The input for sequencing was peripheral blood mononuclear cells (PBMCs), taken at baseline.

The CDR3 loop reads CAIPPGTRYEQYF. In DNA, the CDR3 is TGTGCCATCCCCCCCGGGACACGATACGAGCAGTACTTC. The chain has TRBV7-9 and TRBJ2-7; D possibly corresponds to TRBD1 (6 bases). There are 13 residues in the CDR3. The germline V and J ends were trimmed by 10 bases and 4 bases, with 17 bases remaining between them. CDR1 SEHNR and CDR2 FQNEAQ come from the germline V gene (reference sequence).